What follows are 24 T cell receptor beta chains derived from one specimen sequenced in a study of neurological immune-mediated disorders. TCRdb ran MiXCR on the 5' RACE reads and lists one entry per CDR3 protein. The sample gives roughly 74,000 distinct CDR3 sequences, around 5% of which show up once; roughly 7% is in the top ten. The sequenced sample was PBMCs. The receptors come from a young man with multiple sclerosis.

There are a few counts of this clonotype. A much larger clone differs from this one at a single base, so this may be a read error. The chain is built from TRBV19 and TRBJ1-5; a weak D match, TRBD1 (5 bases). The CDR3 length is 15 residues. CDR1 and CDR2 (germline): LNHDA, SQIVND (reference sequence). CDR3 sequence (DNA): TGTGCCAGTATTAGCAGGGACCTGTACGGTCAGCCCCAGAATTTT. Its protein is CASISRDLYGQPQNF. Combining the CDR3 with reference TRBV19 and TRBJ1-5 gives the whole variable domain DGGITQSPKYLFRKEGQNVTLSCEQNLNHDAMYWYRQDPGQGLRLIYYSQIVNDFQKGDIAEGYSVSREKKESFPLTVTSAQKNPTAFYLCASISRDLYGQPQNFGDGTRLSIL.

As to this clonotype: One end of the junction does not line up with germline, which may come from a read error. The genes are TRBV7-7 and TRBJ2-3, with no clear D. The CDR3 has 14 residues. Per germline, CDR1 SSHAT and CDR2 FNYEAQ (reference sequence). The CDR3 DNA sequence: TGTGCTAGCAGCTTAGCCGATCATCCAGATACGCAGTATTTT. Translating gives CASSLADHPDTQYF.

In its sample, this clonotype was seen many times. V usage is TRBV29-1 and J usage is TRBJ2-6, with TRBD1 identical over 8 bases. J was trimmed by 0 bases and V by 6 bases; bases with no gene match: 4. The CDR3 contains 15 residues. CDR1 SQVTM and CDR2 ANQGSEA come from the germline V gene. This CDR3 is CSVGDRPSGANVLTF. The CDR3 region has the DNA TGCAGCGTGGGGGACAGGCCCTCTGGGGCCAACGTCCTGACTTTC.

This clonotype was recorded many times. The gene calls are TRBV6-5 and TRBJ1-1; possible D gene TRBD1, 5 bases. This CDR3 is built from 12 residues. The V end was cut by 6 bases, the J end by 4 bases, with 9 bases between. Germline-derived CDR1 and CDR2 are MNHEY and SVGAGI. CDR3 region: CASRQGRTEAFF. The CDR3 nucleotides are TGTGCCAGCAGGCAGGGACGCACTGAAGCTTTCTTT.

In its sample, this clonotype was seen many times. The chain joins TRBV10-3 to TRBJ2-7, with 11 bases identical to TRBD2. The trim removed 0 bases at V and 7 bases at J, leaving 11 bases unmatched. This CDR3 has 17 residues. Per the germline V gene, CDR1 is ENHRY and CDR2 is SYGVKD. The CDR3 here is CAISESRASGRMREQYF. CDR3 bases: TGTGCCATCAGTGAGTCGCGGGCTAGCGGGAGGATGAGGGAGCAGTACTTC.

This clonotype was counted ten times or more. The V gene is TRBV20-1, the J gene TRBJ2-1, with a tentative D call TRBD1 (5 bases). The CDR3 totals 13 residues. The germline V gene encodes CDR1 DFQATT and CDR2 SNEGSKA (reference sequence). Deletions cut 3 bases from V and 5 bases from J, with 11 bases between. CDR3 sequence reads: CSASPGFNNEQFF. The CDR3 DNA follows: TGCAGTGCTAGTCCAGGGTTCAACAATGAGCAGTTCTTC.

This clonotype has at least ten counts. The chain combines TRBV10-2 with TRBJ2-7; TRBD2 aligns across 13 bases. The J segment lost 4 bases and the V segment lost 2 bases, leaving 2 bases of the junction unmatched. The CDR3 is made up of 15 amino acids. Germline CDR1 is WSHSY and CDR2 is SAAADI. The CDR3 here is CASSEATSGGYEQYF. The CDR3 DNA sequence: TGCGCCAGCAGTGAGGCGACTAGCGGGGGGTACGAGCAGTACTTC.

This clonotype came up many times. Here the CDR3 DNA reads TGTGCCAGCAGTTTTGCAAGGCACTCGAACACTGAAGCTTTCTTT. Encoded protein: CASSFARHSNTEAFF. This rearrangement joins TRBV12-3 or TRBV12-4 to TRBJ1-1, with unresolved D. There are 15 residues in the CDR3. Trimming took off 3 bases at V and 1 base at J, with 12 bases between the two ends.

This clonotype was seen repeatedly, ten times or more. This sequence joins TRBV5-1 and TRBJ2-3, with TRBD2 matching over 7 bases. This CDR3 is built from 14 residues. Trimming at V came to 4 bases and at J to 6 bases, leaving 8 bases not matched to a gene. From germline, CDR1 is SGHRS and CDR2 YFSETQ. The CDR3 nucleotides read TGCGCCAGCAGCCCTGGACTAGTTACCGATACGCAGTATTTT. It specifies CASSPGLVTDTQYF.

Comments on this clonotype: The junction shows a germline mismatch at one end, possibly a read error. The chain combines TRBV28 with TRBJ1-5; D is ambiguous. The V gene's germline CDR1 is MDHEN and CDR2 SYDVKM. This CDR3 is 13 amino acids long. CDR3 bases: TGTGCCAGCAGTGAGAGGTGGGGTCAGCCCCAGAATTTT. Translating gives CASSERWGQPQNF.

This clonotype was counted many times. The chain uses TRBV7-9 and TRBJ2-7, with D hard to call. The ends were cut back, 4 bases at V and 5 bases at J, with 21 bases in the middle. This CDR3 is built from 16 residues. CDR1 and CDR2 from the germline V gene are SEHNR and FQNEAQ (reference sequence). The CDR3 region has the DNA TGTGCCAGCAGCTCACTATTGGACGCGCCATGGGACGAGCAGTACTTC. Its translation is CASSSLLDAPWDEQYF.

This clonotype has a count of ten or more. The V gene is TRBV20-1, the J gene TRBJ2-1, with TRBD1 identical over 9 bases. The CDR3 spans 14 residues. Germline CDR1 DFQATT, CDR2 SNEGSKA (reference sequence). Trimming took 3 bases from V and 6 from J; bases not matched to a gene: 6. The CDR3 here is CSASGQGRVNEQFF. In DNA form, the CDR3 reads TGCAGTGCTAGCGGACAGGGGAGGGTCAATGAGCAGTTCTTC.

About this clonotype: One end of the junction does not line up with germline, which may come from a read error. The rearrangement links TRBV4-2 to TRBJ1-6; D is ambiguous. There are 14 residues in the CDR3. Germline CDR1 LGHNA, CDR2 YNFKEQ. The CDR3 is CASSEGVRQFALNF. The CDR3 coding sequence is TGTGCCAGCAGCGAAGGCGTCCGGCAGTTCGCCCTCAACTTT.

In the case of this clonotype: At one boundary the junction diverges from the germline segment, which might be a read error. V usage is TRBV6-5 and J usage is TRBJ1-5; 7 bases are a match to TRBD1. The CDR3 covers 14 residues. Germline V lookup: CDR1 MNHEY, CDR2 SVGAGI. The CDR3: CASSYHRGGQPQNF. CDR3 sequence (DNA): TGTGCCAGCAGTTATCACAGGGGAGGTCAGCCCCAGAATTTT.

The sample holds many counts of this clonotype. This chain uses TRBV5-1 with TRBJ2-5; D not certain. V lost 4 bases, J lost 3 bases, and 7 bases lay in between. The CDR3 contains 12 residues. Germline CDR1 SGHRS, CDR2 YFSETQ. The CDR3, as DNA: TGCGCCAGCAGCAGATATAAAGAGACCCAGTACTTC. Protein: CASSRYKETQYF.

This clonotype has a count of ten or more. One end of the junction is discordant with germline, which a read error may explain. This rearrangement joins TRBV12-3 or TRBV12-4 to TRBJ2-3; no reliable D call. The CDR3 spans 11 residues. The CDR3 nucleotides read TGTGCCAGCAGTTTAACAGAGACGCAGTATTTT. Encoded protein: CASSLTETQYF.

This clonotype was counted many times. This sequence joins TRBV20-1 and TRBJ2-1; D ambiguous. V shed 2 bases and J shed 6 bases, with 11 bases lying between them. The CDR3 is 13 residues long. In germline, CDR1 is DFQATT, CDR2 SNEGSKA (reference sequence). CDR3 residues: CSARRIAFNEQFF. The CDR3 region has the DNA TGCAGTGCTAGAAGGATAGCTTTCAATGAGCAGTTCTTC.

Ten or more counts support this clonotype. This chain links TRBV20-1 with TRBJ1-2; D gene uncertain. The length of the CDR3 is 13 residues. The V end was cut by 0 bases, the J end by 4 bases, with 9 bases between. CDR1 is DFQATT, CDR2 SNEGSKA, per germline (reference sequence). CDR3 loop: CSARDSLGYGYTF. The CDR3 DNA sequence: TGCAGTGCTAGAGACAGTCTCGGCTATGGCTACACCTTC.

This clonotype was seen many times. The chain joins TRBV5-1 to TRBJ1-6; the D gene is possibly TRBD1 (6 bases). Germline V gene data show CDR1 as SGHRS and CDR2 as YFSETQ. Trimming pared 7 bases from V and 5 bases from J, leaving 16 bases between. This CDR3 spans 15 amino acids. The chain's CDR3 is CASRLLDSHNSPLHF. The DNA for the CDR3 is TGCGCCAGCCGCCTACTGGACAGCCATAATTCACCCCTCCACTTT.

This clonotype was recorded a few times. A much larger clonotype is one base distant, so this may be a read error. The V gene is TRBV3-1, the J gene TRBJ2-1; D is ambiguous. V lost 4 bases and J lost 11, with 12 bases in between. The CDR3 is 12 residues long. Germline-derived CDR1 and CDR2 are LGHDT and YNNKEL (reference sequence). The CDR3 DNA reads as TGTGCCAGCAGCCCTACCGGGCCCAAGCAGTTCTTC. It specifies CASSPTGPKQFF.

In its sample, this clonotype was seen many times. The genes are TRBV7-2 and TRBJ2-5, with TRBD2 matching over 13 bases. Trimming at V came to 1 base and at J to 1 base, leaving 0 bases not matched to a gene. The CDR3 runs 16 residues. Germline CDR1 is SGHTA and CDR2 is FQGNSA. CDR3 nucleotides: TGTGCCAGCAGCTTAGGACTAGCGGGAGGCCAAGAGACCCAGTACTTC. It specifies CASSLGLAGGQETQYF.

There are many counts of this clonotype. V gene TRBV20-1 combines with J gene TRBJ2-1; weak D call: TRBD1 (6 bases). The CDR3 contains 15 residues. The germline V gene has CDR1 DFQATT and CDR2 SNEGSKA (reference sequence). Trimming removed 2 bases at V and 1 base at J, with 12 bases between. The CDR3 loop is CSARTGFTSYNEQFF. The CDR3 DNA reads TGCAGTGCTAGAACAGGGTTTACTTCCTACAATGAGCAGTTCTTC.

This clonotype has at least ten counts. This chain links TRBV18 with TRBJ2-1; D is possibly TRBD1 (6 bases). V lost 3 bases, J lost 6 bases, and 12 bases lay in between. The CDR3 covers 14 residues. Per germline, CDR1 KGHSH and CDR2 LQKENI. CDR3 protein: CASSPENRVNEQFF. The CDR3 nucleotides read TGTGCCAGCTCACCCGAGAACAGGGTCAATGAGCAGTTCTTC.

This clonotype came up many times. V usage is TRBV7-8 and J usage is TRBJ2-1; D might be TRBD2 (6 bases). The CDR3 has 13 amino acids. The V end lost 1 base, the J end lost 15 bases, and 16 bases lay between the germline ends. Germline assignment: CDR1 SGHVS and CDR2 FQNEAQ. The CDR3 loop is CASSLDRGGDPFF. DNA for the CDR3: TGTGCCAGCAGCTTAGATCGTGGCGGGGATCCGTTCTTC.